One T cell receptor beta chain is described in this entry. Its target is unknown. This entry comes from a study of T cell responses to AZD1222 COVID-19 vaccine. Study conclusions and caveats: The donor cohort was predominantly white British with a female majority, and clonal diversity may have been underestimated. In all cases, repertoires were sampled only after the peak T cell response.

TCRdb's copy holds only in-frame clones and misses some; the assay was immunoSEQ multiplex PCR. The sample records about 120,000 clones, 85% to 95% being singletons. The CDR3 totals 16 residues. The V segment lost 5 bases and the J segment 3 bases; nucleotides outside the gene matches: 9. Germline V CDR1 and CDR2: SNHLY, FYNNEI. This receptor was taken from an adult in good health. This sequence joins TRBV2 and TRBJ2-2; 7 bases fit TRBD1. The sequenced sample was peripheral blood, obtained on day 0 of AZD1222 vaccination. CDR3 sequence: CASSSGTDFYTGELFF. The CDR3, as DNA: TGTGCCAGCAGTTCCGGGACAGATTTTTACACCGGGGAGCTGTTTTTT.